This is a list of T cell receptor beta chains from one sample in a study of shared clonotypes between healthy human individuals. The protocol was immunoSEQ multiplex PCR, while the TCRdb copy is restricted to in-frame clones and leaves out a portion. The table lists around 2,000,000 clones, more than 85% of them singletons. The material sequenced was naive CD8+ T cells from PBMCs. These receptors all come from a man between 18 and 35 years old in good health. Some clones in this sample may be carry-over from other donors' samples. CDR3s include the opening cysteine and the closing phenylalanine or tryptophan. A D gene is named only where the DNA matches it firmly. The listing skips clone size in some rows; elsewhere it reads once, few, many or a size class.

>-|TRBJ2-1|TRBV7-9|TRBD1
CASSSRTGRTGRNEQFF
TGTGCCAGCAGCTCGCGAACCGGTCGGACAGGGCGGAATGAGCAGTTCTTC
>-|TRBJ2-2|TRBV6-1|-
CASQYVNTGELFF
TGTGCCAGCCAGTATGTCAACACCGGGGAGCTGTTTTTT
>-|TRBJ2-3|TRBV4-3|-
CASSRGEFTDTQYF
TGCGCCAGCAGCCGAGGGGAATTCACAGATACGCAGTATTTT
>-|TRBJ1-4|TRBV5-1|TRBD1
CASSLGRQGNNEKLFF
TGCGCCAGCAGCTTGGGTAGACAGGGGAATAATGAAAAACTGTTTTTT
>-|TRBJ2-7|TRBV5-6|-
CASSLARREQYF
TGTGCCAGCAGCTTGGCGCGGAGGGAGCAGTACTTC
>-|TRBJ1-2|TRBV19|-
CASSTSYGYTF
TGTGCCAGTAGTACAAGCTATGGCTACACCTTC
>-|TRBJ1-5|TRBV7-8|-
CASSLERINQPQHF
TGTGCCAGCAGCTTAGAGCGGATCAATCAGCCCCAGCATTTT
>-|TRBJ2-1|TRBV5-1|TRBD2
CASSVGTSGGDEQFF
TGCGCCAGCAGCGTGGGGACTAGCGGAGGTGATGAGCAGTTCTTC
>once|TRBJ2-1|TRBV27|TRBD2
CASSLRGLAGVNRLGDNEQFF
TGTGCCAGCAGTTTAAGGGGACTAGCGGGAGTCAACAGACTTGGAGACAATGAGCAGTTCTTC
>-|TRBJ2-7|TRBV9|TRBD1
CASSVRADRGMPYEQYF
TGTGCCAGCAGCGTACGAGCTGACAGGGGGATGCCCTACGAGCAGTACTTC
>-|TRBJ1-4|TRBV4-2|-
CASSQVGSTNPNEKLFF
TGTGCCAGCAGCCAAGTCGGATCTACGAATCCTAATGAAAAACTGTTTTTT
>-|TRBJ2-7|TRBV5-6|-
CASSRGRLGEYF
TGTGCCAGCAGCCGAGGGCGGCTCGGGGAGTACTTC
>-|TRBJ2-7|TRBV2|-
CASGVQRIPSYEQYF
TGTGCCAGCGGGGTACAGCGGATCCCTTCCTACGAGCAGTACTTC
>-|TRBJ2-7|TRBV4-2|TRBD2
CASSPGLAGIGYEQYF
TGTGCCAGCAGCCCGGGACTAGCGGGAATCGGGTACGAGCAGTACTTC
>-|TRBJ2-1|TRBV5-4|-
CASSLRQVHEQFF
TGTGCCAGCAGCCTCCGACAGGTCCATGAGCAGTTCTTC
>-|TRBJ2-1|TRBV5-4|-
CASSTYNEQFF
TGTGCCAGCAGCACCTACAATGAGCAGTTCTTC
>-|TRBJ1-1|TRBV7-9|-
CASSLPTNTEAFF
TGTGCCAGCAGCTTACCCACGAACACTGAAGCTTTCTTT
>-|TRBJ2-1|TRBV27|-
CASSIGRVNEQFF
TGTGCCAGCAGTATCGGCAGGGTCAATGAGCAGTTCTTC
>-|TRBJ1-5|TRBV27|-
CASSLLGPTYSNQPQHF
TGTGCCAGCAGTTTATTGGGACCGACTTATAGCAATCAGCCCCAGCATTTT
>-|TRBJ2-5|TRBV5-1|TRBD1
CASSLLSGQGSRRETQYF
TGCGCCAGCAGCTTGCTCTCGGGACAGGGGTCAAGAAGAGAGACCCAGTACTTC
>-|TRBJ2-7|TRBV11-2|-
CASSVAGAEAYEQYF
TGTGCCAGCAGCGTGGCCGGGGCGGAGGCCTACGAGCAGTACTTC
>-|TRBJ2-7|TRBV7-9|TRBD2
CASSLGLLGEQYF
TGTGCCAGCAGCCTGGGACTATTGGGCGAGCAGTACTTC
>-|TRBJ1-5|TRBV11-2|-
CASSLDPRGNQPQHF
TGTGCCAGCAGCTTAGACCCCAGGGGCAATCAGCCCCAGCATTTT
>-|TRBJ2-7|TRBV4-1|-
CASSWFESPSYEQYF
TGCGCCAGCAGCTGGTTTGAATCTCCTTCCTACGAGCAGTACTTC
>-|TRBJ2-7|TRBV4-2|TRBD1
CASSQDLTGTGVFVQYF
TGTGCCAGCAGCCAAGATCTAACCGGGACAGGGGTTTTTGTGCAGTACTTC
>-|TRBJ2-7|TRBV9|-
CASSVGGGLSDEQYF
TGTGCCAGCAGCGTAGGAGGGGGTTTATCGGACGAGCAGTACTTC
>-|TRBJ2-5|TRBV18|-
CASSPEARRQETQYF
TGTGCCAGCTCACCGGAGGCCAGGCGACAAGAGACCCAGTACTTC
>-|TRBJ2-2|TRBV7-2|-
CASSLEAVRNTGELFF
TGTGCCAGCAGCTTAGAAGCAGTTAGGAACACCGGGGAGCTGTTTTTT
>-|TRBJ1-2|TRBV30|TRBD1
CAWTLDRGFYGYTF
TGTGCCTGGACCTTGGACAGGGGGTTCTATGGCTACACCTTC
>-|TRBJ2-3|TRBV27|-
CASSRAGDLEGRSTDTQYF
TGTGCCAGCAGTCGAGCAGGGGACTTGGAGGGTCGCAGCACAGATACGCAGTATTTT
>-|TRBJ1-2|TRBV6-1|TRBD1
CASSEARLWDSYGYTF
TGTGCCAGCAGTGAGGCAAGGTTGTGGGACAGCTATGGCTACACCTTT
>-|TRBJ2-3|TRBV7-9|TRBD2
CASSLPAGGIPDTQYF
TGTGCCAGCAGCCTGCCAGCGGGAGGGATCCCAGATACGCAGTATTTT
>-|TRBJ2-7|TRBV19|TRBD2
CASSISSSVYIAGASSYEQYF
TGTGCCAGTAGTATCTCGAGTTCGGTCTACATAGCGGGGGCGAGCTCCTACGAGCAGTACTTC
>-|TRBJ1-2|TRBV7-9|-
CASSLGAGANYGYTF
TGTGCCAGCAGCCTTGGGGCAGGGGCTAACTATGGCTACACCTTC
>-|TRBJ2-6|TRBV5-6|-
CASSLSVAGANVLTF
TGTGCCAGCAGCCTGAGCGTAGCTGGGGCCAACGTCCTGACTTTC